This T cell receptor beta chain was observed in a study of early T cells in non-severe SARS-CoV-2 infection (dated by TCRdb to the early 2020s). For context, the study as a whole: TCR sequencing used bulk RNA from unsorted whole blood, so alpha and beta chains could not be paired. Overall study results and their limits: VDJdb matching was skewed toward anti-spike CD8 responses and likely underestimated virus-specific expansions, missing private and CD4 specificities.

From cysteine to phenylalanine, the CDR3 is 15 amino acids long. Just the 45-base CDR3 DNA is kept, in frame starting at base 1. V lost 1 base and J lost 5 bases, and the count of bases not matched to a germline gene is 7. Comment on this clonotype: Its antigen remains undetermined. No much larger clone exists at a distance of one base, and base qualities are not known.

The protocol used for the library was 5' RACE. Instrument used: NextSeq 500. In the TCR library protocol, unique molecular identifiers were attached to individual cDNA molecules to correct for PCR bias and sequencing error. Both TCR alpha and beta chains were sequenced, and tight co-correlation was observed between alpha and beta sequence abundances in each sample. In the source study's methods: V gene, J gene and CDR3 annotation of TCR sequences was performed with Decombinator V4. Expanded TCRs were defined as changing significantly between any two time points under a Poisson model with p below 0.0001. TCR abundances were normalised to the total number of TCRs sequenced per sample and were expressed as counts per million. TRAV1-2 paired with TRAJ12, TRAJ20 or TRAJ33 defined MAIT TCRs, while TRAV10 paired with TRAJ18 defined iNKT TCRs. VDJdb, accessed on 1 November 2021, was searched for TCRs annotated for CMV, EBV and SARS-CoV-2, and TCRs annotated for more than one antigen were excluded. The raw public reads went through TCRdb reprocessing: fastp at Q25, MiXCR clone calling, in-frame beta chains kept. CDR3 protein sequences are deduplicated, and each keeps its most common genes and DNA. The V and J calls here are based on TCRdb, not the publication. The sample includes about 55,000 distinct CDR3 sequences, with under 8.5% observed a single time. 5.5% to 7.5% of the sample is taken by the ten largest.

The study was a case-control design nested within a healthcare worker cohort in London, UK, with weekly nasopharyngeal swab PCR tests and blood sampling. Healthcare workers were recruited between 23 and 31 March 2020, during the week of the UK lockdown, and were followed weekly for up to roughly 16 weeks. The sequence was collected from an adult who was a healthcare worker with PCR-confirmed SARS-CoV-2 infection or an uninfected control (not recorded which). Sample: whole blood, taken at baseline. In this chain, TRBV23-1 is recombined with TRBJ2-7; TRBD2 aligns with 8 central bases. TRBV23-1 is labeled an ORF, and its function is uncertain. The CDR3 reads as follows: CASSQWTSMGHEQYF. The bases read TGCGCCAGCAGTCAATGGACTAGCATGGGACACGAGCAGTACTTC.